This passage covers 11 T cell receptor beta chains from one sample sequenced in a study of blood T cell repertoires in COVID-19. Using immunoSEQ multiplex PCR, the repertoire was profiled, and TCRdb retains in-frame clones only, with some absent. The sample carries some 220,000 clones, around 85% recorded once. The sequencing input was peripheral blood. The receptor source for this set is a woman aged 60-75 years with active or convalescent COVID-19.

A word on this clone: The junction shows a germline mismatch at one end, possibly a read error. The V gene is TRBV7-7, the J gene TRBJ2-5; TRBD2 agrees at 11 bases. This CDR3 has 17 amino acids. Germline V gene lookup returns CDR1 SSHAT and CDR2 FNYEAQ (reference sequence). CDR3 coding DNA: TGTGCTAGCAGCTTACGGTCTAGCGGGGGGATTCAAGAGACCCAGTACTTC. Amino acid sequence: CASSLRSSGGIQETQYF.

The J gene is TRBJ2-2, the V gene TRBV29-1; no clear D gene. Trimming stripped 1 base from V and 1 base from J, with 4 bases between. The CDR3 has 13 residues. CDR1 is SQVTM and CDR2 is ANQGSEA in the germline V gene. CDR3 sequence reads: CSVEVQNTGELFF. The CDR3 DNA sequence: TGCAGCGTTGAAGTACAGAACACCGGGGAGCTGTTTTTT.

The V and J genes are TRBV7-9 and TRBJ2-2; no definite D call. CDR3 size: 15 residues. The germline V gene encodes CDR1 SEHNR and CDR2 FQNEAQ (reference sequence). V gave up 1 base and J gave up 4 bases, with 10 bases separating them. The CDR3 spells CASSLEPSGTGELFF. CDR3 coding DNA: TGTGCCAGCAGCTTAGAACCCTCGGGCACCGGGGAGCTGTTTTTT.

The rearrangement uses TRBV28 and TRBJ1-5; D remains ambiguous. Germline V CDR1 and CDR2: MDHEN, SYDVKM. Trimming stripped 0 bases from V and 3 bases from J, with 9 bases between. This CDR3 is 15 amino acids long. In DNA form, the CDR3 reads TGTGCCAGCAGTTTATGGAGCGCCTACAATCAGCCCCAGCATTTT. Protein product: CASSLWSAYNQPQHF.

The chain employs TRBV10-2 and TRBJ2-2; 8 bases are a match to TRBD1. CDR1 WSHSY and CDR2 SAAADI come from the germline V gene. V dropped 3 bases and J dropped 2; count of bases not matched to a gene: 17. This CDR3 contains 20 residues. The CDR3 sequence: CASSDSGFRTGGSNTGELFF. The DNA for the CDR3 is TGCGCCAGCAGTGATTCCGGGTTCCGCACAGGGGGGTCCAACACCGGGGAGCTGTTTTTT.

The J gene is TRBJ2-1, the V gene TRBV7-9; 11 bases align to TRBD2. Germline-derived CDR1 and CDR2 are SEHNR and FQNEAQ (reference sequence). The CDR3 spans 16 residues. V dropped 4 bases and J dropped 5; count of bases not matched to a gene: 7. The CDR3 coding sequence is TGTGCCAGCAGCTCAAAGGGGACTAGCGGCGACAATGAGCAGTTCTTC. This translates into CASSSKGTSGDNEQFF.

The rearrangement joins TRBV13 to TRBJ2-7; unclear D gene. The CDR3 has 13 amino acids. Germline V CDR1 and CDR2: PRHDT, FYEKMQ (reference sequence). The V gene lost 2 bases and the J gene lost 5 bases, with 10 bases spanning the gap. The CDR3 coding sequence is TGTGCCAGCAGCTTACTAGGTAGCCACGAGCAGTACGTC. Protein product: CASSLLGSHEQYV.

The genes are TRBV18 and TRBJ1-3; maybe TRBD1 (6 bases). The CDR3 contains 17 residues. Per germline, CDR1 KGHSH and CDR2 LQKENI. Trimming took off 3 bases at V and 2 bases at J, with 17 bases between the two ends. The chain's CDR3 is CASSPLPTGTPGNTIYF. The CDR3 nucleotides are TGTGCCAGCTCACCTCTGCCAACAGGGACCCCTGGAAACACCATATATTTT.

J is TRBJ2-5 and V is TRBV19, with TRBD2 matching 9 bases. Germline V CDR1 and CDR2: LNHDA, SQIVND (reference sequence). The junction had 9 bases not matched to a gene; V was cut back by 8 bases and J by 2 bases. The CDR3 length is 15 residues. In nucleotides, the CDR3 is TGTGCCAGTCAGACCACTAGCGGGCGACAAGAGACCCAGTACTTC. The encoded protein is CASQTTSGRQETQYF. Full variable domain (remainder filled in from reference TRBV19 and TRBJ2-5): DGGITQSPKYLFRKEGQNVTLSCEQNLNHDAMYWYRQDPGQGLRLIYYSQIVNDFQKGDIAEGYSVSREKKESFPLTVTSAQKNPTAFYLCASQTTSGRQETQYFGPGTRLLVL.

V is TRBV7-2 and J is TRBJ1-2, with D unresolved. Trimming took 4 bases from V and 8 from J, leaving 17 bases between them. This CDR3 is 14 amino acids long. Germline-derived CDR1 and CDR2 are SGHTA and FQGNSA. The CDR3 is CASSSILEGTGYTF. The CDR3 nucleotides are TGTGCCAGCAGCTCCATTCTTGAGGGTACGGGCTACACCTTC.

The rearrangement uses TRBV30 and TRBJ1-6; D is uncertain. The length of the CDR3 is 13 residues. V lost 3 bases, J lost 7 bases, and 10 bases lay in between. CDR1 is GTSNPN, CDR2 SVGIG, per germline (reference sequence). The CDR3 protein is CAWSPGSNSPLHF. In nucleotides, the CDR3 is TGTGCCTGGAGCCCGGGGTCGAATTCACCCCTCCACTTT.